This TCR beta chain was identified during a study of OX40 agonist ivuxolimab in advanced cancers. Notes on the research overall: Ivuxolimab was a fully human IgG2 agonistic monoclonal antibody targeting the costimulatory receptor OX40 (CD134). Intravenous ivuxolimab was administered to patients every 2 weeks at six dose levels: 0.01, 0.1, 0.3, 1.5, 3 and 10 mg/kg. Among the 50 to 55 dose-escalation patients, roughly 20 had hepatocellular carcinoma, roughly 15 melanoma, 9 renal cell carcinoma and 9 head and neck cancer. Partial responses were achieved by three dose-escalation patients, of whom one had hepatocellular carcinoma and two had cutaneous melanoma. Prior anti-PD-1, anti-PD-L1 or anti-CTLA-4 therapy was permitted, and checkpoint inhibitors had been received by under 50% of dose-escalation patients. The paper reports the monotherapy dose-escalation portion (N of about 47 patients) of the phase I ivuxolimab trial. The dose-escalation cohort was about 83% male with a mean age of roughly 62 years, ranging from roughly 23 to 85. Peripheral TCRbeta sequencing was intended to test whether TCR sequence diversity was altered and clonal T-cell expansion was caused by ivuxolimab.

Genomic DNA was extracted from sorted cells for sequencing of the TCRbeta CDR3 region. The immunoSEQ Assay was used to sequence the TCRbeta CDR3 regions. In its TCRdb copy, this immuneACCESS table keeps in-frame sequences only and misses some clones. Where compared with another copy, unresolved V genes explain less than half of these, and the others have no known cause. This sample comprises more than 45,000 clones, 82% of them detected only once. The ten largest account for roughly 1.6% of the sample. A word on this clone: Its binding antigen is unknown. There are no base qualities to consult, and no much larger clone falls within one base.

Broad study findings and their caveats: After ivuxolimab, expanded clones were on average more numerous among CD8+ T cells than among CD4+ T cells. In partial responders in the 0.1-3.0 mg/kg groups, normalized peripheral clonal expansion was found to be among the lowest, especially among CD8+ T cells. Which antigens the clonally expanded peripheral T cells were specific for was not determined. At doses of 0.1 to 3.0 mg/kg, clonal expansion of both CD4+ and CD8+ T cells in blood was seen between baseline and week 6. Low levels of normalized T-cell clonal expansion were also seen in some patients who did not respond.

The CDR3 covers 15 residues, taking in both the cysteine and the phenylalanine. Here the CDR3 DNA is all that survives: 45 bases in frame from base 1. CDR1 and CDR2 are read off the germline V gene as SGHNT and YENEEA. The V and J ends are trimmed by 5 bases and 10 bases, leaving 23 bases between them. The trial excluded patients who had a history of autoimmune disease or who were on systemic immunosuppression. Peripheral blood for TCR sequencing was collected from all dose cohorts at baseline, on cycle 4 day 1, and on cycle 7 day 1. Samples were obtained from an open-label, multicenter, first-in-human phase I dose-escalation trial of ivuxolimab. Adults with locally advanced or metastatic head and neck squamous cell, hepatocellular, melanoma or renal cell carcinoma were enrolled in the trial. Before TCR sequencing, CD4+ T cells and CD8+ T cells from peripheral blood were sorted into separate populations.

The sample was CD4+ or CD8+ T cells sorted from blood, taken in a trial of the OX40 agonist ivuxolimab. The sequence came from an adult with an advanced solid tumor such as melanoma, head and neck, liver or kidney cancer. The chain is encoded by TRBV11-3 joined to TRBJ1-1; the D gene is unclear. The DNA sequence is TGTGCCAGCAGCGGCGAGCCCCAGTCCGGACGGCCAGCTTTCTTT. Its amino acids are CASSGEPQSGRPAFF.